What follows are 30 T cell receptor beta chains derived from one specimen sequenced in a study of T cell responses to AZD1222 COVID-19 vaccine. The method was immunoSEQ multiplex PCR; TCRdb's version includes in-frame clones alone and lacks a portion of them. The sample records approximately 260,000 clones, over 90% being singletons. The specimen comprised peripheral blood, sampled on day 0 of AZD1222 vaccination. Receptors originate from an adult in good health.

V gene TRBV19 combines with J gene TRBJ2-5, with D possibly matching TRBD2 (6 bases). The CDR3 has 14 residues. Trimming stripped 2 bases from V and 2 bases from J, with 9 bases between. CDR1 and CDR2 (germline): LNHDA, SQIVND (reference sequence). CDR3 bases: TGTGCCAGTAGTATATGGGGGGATCAAGAGACCCAGTACTTC. Amino acid sequence: CASSIWGDQETQYF.

The V and J genes are TRBV5-4 and TRBJ1-3, with a possible D match to TRBD1 (5 bases). The CDR3 is 14 residues long. V lost 0 bases, J lost 2 bases, and 6 bases lay in between. Germline assignment: CDR1 SGHNT and CDR2 YYREEE (reference sequence). The CDR3 is CASSLAGAGNTIYF. DNA of the CDR3: TGTGCCAGCAGCTTGGCGGGGGCTGGAAACACCATATATTTT.

The chain has TRBV19 and TRBJ2-3; TRBD2 might be the D (6 bases). The CDR3 loop spans 15 amino acids. The V end was cut by 5 bases, the J end by 4 bases, with 16 bases between. Germline V gene sequence: CDR1 LNHDA, CDR2 SQIVND (reference sequence). CDR3 sequence: CASSPGAGRSDTQYF. Written as DNA, the CDR3 is TGTGCCAGTAGTCCCGGGGCAGGGAGGTCAGATACGCAGTATTTT.

This chain connects TRBV7-9 to TRBJ2-3; 9 bases align to TRBD1. This CDR3 has 14 amino acids. V was clipped by 8 bases and J by 3 bases; unmatched bases: 6. Germline CDR1 SEHNR, CDR2 FQNEAQ (reference sequence). This chain's CDR3 is CASPGGTGTDTQYF. In DNA, the CDR3 is TGTGCCAGCCCCGGGGGGACAGGGACAGATACGCAGTATTTT.

This sequence joins TRBV6-5 and TRBJ2-1, with D unresolved. Per germline, CDR1 MNHEY and CDR2 SVGAGI. Trimming cost V 2 bases and J 5 bases, with 13 bases left between them. The CDR3 extends over 15 amino acids. In nucleotides, the CDR3 is TGTGCCAGCAGTTACGGACCAAACCTTGACAATGAGCAGTTCTTC. This translates into CASSYGPNLDNEQFF.

The chain carries TRBV2 and TRBJ2-5; tentative D call: TRBD2 (6 bases). The CDR3 spans 14 residues. With 6 bases removed from V and 5 bases from J, the gap between germline ends came to 16 bases. Germline CDR1 reads SNHLY; CDR2 reads FYNNEI. CDR3 sequence (DNA): TGTGCCAGCAGCCTCCTGTGGGACTCGGAGACCCAGTACTTC. Encoded protein: CASSLLWDSETQYF.

The chain has TRBV25-1 and TRBJ1-2; 8 bases match TRBD1. Germline CDR1 and CDR2: MGHDK and SYGVNS. The CDR3 length is 13 residues. Trimming at V came to 1 base and at J to 8 bases, leaving 3 bases not matched to a gene. The CDR3 sequence: CASSESGGWGYTF. CDR3 bases: TGTGCCAGCAGTGAATCAGGGGGCTGGGGCTACACCTTC.

This clone was seen a single time. The V call is TRBV5-4, the J call TRBJ1-2, with a tentative D call TRBD1 (5 bases). Germline CDR1 and CDR2: SGHNT and YYREEE (reference sequence). This CDR3 spans 15 amino acids. V lost 4 bases to trimming and J lost 4 bases, with 17 bases between them. Written as DNA, the CDR3 is TGTGCCAGCAGCCTAGGGTCCGGGGGAGGCTATGGCTACACCTTC. Translated, it gives CASSLGSGGGYGYTF.

The table lists this clone with a few counts. This chain uses TRBV5-1 with TRBJ2-3; no definite D call. CDR1 SGHRS and CDR2 YFSETQ come from the germline V gene. The V end lost 5 bases, the J end lost 4 bases, and 11 bases lay between the germline ends. There are 13 residues in the CDR3. The CDR3, as DNA: TGCGCCAGCAGTAATCAAGCAGCAGATACGCAGTATTTT. Translated, it gives CASSNQAADTQYF.

V usage is TRBV5-1 and J usage is TRBJ2-5; D may be TRBD1 (5 bases). The V and J ends lost 4 bases and 1 base respectively, with 17 bases between them. Germline CDR1 reads SGHRS; CDR2 reads YFSETQ. The CDR3 loop spans 16 amino acids. In DNA, the CDR3 is TGCGCCAGCAGCCCCTCACCTGGGCAGGGCCAAGAGACCCAGTACTTC. Encoded protein: CASSPSPGQGQETQYF. Supplemented by reference TRBV5-1 and TRBJ2-5, the full variable domain reads KAGVTQTPRYLIKTRGQQVTLSCSPISGHRSVSWYQQTPGQGLQFLFEYFSETQRNKGNFPGRFSGRQFSNSRSEMNVSTLELGDSALYLCASSPSPGQGQETQYFGPGTRLLVL.

This clone was detected once. This chain links TRBV2 with TRBJ2-7, with D possibly being TRBD2 (5 bases). V was trimmed by 4 bases and J by 8 bases, leaving 6 bases between them. The CDR3 spans 10 residues. Germline CDR1 reads SNHLY; CDR2 reads FYNNEI. The CDR3 loop reads CASSAGKQYF. DNA of the CDR3: TGTGCCAGCAGTGCCGGGAAGCAGTACTTC.

The chain is built from TRBV19 and TRBJ2-7, with 7 bases fitting TRBD1. In germline, CDR1 is LNHDA, CDR2 SQIVND (reference sequence). The CDR3 has 14 amino acids. J lost 7 bases, V lost 5 bases, and 11 bases had no gene match. The CDR3 region is CASSVGRGLGEQYF. Here the CDR3 DNA reads TGTGCCAGTAGTGTTGGAAGGGGGCTTGGGGAGCAGTACTTC.

The genes are TRBV2 and TRBJ2-7; TRBD2 aligns across 7 bases. The J segment lost 0 bases and the V segment lost 7 bases, leaving 15 bases of the junction unmatched. The length of the CDR3 is 17 residues. The germline CDR1 and CDR2 sequences are SNHLY and FYNNEI. This chain's CDR3 is CASKVNPLAAVSYEQYF. CDR3 sequence (DNA): TGTGCCAGCAAAGTTAACCCTCTAGCGGCGGTCTCCTACGAGCAGTACTTC.

CDR3 amino acids: CASSLVQLGINYGYTF. The CDR3 DNA is TGTGCCAGCAGCTTGGTCCAGCTAGGGATAAACTATGGCTACACCTTC. V usage is TRBV5-5 and J usage is TRBJ1-2; no reliable D call. The CDR3 consists of 16 residues. The germline CDR1 and CDR2 sequences are SGHKS and YYEKEE (reference sequence). V was pared by 0 bases and J by 2 bases, with 14 bases between.

The V gene is TRBV21-1, the J gene TRBJ2-1; no DNA check was done on the table's D call, TRBD2. TRBV21-1 is classified as a pseudogene. The CDR3 has 17 residues. The CDR3 loop reads CASSIGTSGIKYNEQFF. CDR3 in DNA: TGTGCCAGCAGCATTGGGACTAGCGGGATTAAATACAATGAGCAGTTCTTC.

The rearrangement uses TRBV5-1 and TRBJ1-2; D is unresolved. Germline V gives CDR1 SGHRS, CDR2 YFSETQ. V lost 0 bases and J lost 8, with 8 bases in between. This CDR3 has 12 residues. This CDR3 is CASSLAMAGYTF. The DNA for the CDR3 is TGCGCCAGCAGCTTGGCAATGGCGGGCTACACCTTC.

This clone occurred once. As DNA, the CDR3 is TGTGCCAGCAGCCCGACGGGGCCCACTGGAAACACCATATATTTT. This encodes CASSPTGPTGNTIYF. The chain joins TRBV3-1 (or the pseudogene TRBV3-2) to TRBJ1-3; TRBD1 might be the D (5 bases). V was clipped by 4 bases and J by 2 bases, with 12 bases between them. The V gene's germline CDR1 is LGHDT and CDR2 YNNKEL (reference sequence). The CDR3 loop spans 15 amino acids.

Only one count was recorded for this clone. V gene TRBV5-1 combines with J gene TRBJ1-4; tentative D call: TRBD1 (5 bases). Germline V gene lookup returns CDR1 SGHRS and CDR2 YFSETQ. Trimming removed 4 bases at V and 3 bases at J, with 16 bases between. The CDR3 consists of 16 residues. CDR3 in amino acids: CASSPPRSGPNEKLFF. For the CDR3, the DNA is TGCGCCAGCAGCCCCCCCAGATCGGGACCTAATGAAAAACTGTTTTTT. Variable domain in full (rest from reference TRBV5-1 and TRBJ1-4): KAGVTQTPRYLIKTRGQQVTLSCSPISGHRSVSWYQQTPGQGLQFLFEYFSETQRNKGNFPGRFSGRQFSNSRSEMNVSTLELGDSALYLCASSPPRSGPNEKLFFGSGTQLSVL.

This chain connects TRBV11-2 to TRBJ2-7; perhaps D is TRBD1 or TRBD2 (5 bases each). This CDR3 is built from 13 residues. V was clipped by 5 bases and J by 7 bases, with 15 bases between them. Germline V lookup: CDR1 SGHAT, CDR2 FQNNGV. The chain's CDR3 is CASSLMGVGEQYF. In DNA form, the CDR3 reads TGTGCCAGCAGCCTGATGGGGGTTGGGGAGCAGTACTTC.

The chain is built from TRBV3-1 (or the pseudogene TRBV3-2) and TRBJ2-6; D not certain. This CDR3 region has 16 residues. The V gene's germline CDR1 is LGHDT and CDR2 YNNKEL (reference sequence). The V end lost 4 bases, the J end lost 1 base, and 11 bases lay between the germline ends. Here the CDR3 reads CASSLHSASGANVLTF. The CDR3 bases are TGTGCCAGCAGCCTCCACTCCGCGTCTGGGGCCAACGTCCTGACTTTC.

Only one count was recorded for this clone. The V call is TRBV30, the J call TRBJ1-1, with TRBD1 as a possible D gene (5 bases). The V gene lost 0 bases and the J gene lost 5 bases, with 16 bases spanning the gap. The CDR3 is 15 residues long. Germline V lookup: CDR1 GTSNPN, CDR2 SVGIG (reference sequence). The CDR3 spells CAWSVKGGAHTEAFF. The CDR3, as DNA: TGTGCCTGGAGTGTAAAGGGAGGGGCGCATACTGAAGCTTTCTTT.

The V call is TRBV19, the J call TRBJ2-7; D is possibly TRBD1 or TRBD2 (5 bases each). The CDR3 runs 15 residues. Trimming removed 4 bases from V and 3 bases from J, with 16 bases in between. CDR1 and CDR2 from the germline V gene are LNHDA and SQIVND (reference sequence). The chain's CDR3 is CASSTTGTGIYEQYF. The CDR3, as DNA: TGTGCCAGTAGTACAACCGGGACGGGGATCTACGAGCAGTACTTC. Using reference TRBV19 and TRBJ2-7 for the parts outside the CDR3, the full variable domain is DGGITQSPKYLFRKEGQNVTLSCEQNLNHDAMYWYRQDPGQGLRLIYYSQIVNDFQKGDIAEGYSVSREKKESFPLTVTSAQKNPTAFYLCASSTTGTGIYEQYFGPGTRLTVT.

The CDR3, as DNA: TGTGCCAGCAGGCAGGGAGGCACTGAAGCTTTCTTT. Its translation: CASRQGGTEAFF. The genes are TRBV6-6 and TRBJ1-1; D possibly corresponds to TRBD1 (5 bases). V was shortened by 6 bases and J by 4 bases, with 9 bases between the two germline ends. Germline-derived CDR1 and CDR2 are MNHNY and SVGAGI (reference sequence). The CDR3 extends over 12 amino acids.

V and J are TRBV5-4 and TRBJ2-4, with 9 bases fitting TRBD1. The length of the CDR3 is 17 residues. Looked up from germline, CDR1 is SGHNT and CDR2 is YYREEE (reference sequence). V trimming: 4 bases; J trimming: 5 bases; junction bases outside the gene matches: 13. CDR3 region: CASSQKTDRGRENIQYF. Here the CDR3 DNA reads TGTGCCAGCAGCCAGAAGACGGACAGGGGAAGAGAAAACATTCAGTACTTC.

V and J are TRBV19 and TRBJ2-1; TRBD1 matches at 9 bases. J lost 4 bases, V lost 5 bases, and 6 bases had no gene match. CDR1 is LNHDA and CDR2 is SQIVND in the germline V gene (reference sequence). The CDR3 contains 15 residues. CDR3 nucleotides: TGTGCCAGTAGTCCCGACAGGGGGAGTTACAATGAGCAGTTCTTC. It yields the protein CASSPDRGSYNEQFF.

J is TRBJ2-7 and V is TRBV28, with D perhaps assigned TRBD1 or TRBD2 (5 bases each). The germline V gene encodes CDR1 MDHEN and CDR2 SYDVKM. The V end was cut by 5 bases, the J end by 6 bases, with 20 bases between. The CDR3 is made up of 15 amino acids. CDR3 protein: CASSPPGTQKGEQYF. CDR3 coding DNA: TGTGCCAGCAGTCCCCCCGGGACCCAAAAGGGCGAGCAGTACTTC.

The chain couples TRBV9 to TRBJ2-3; TRBD2 might be the D (6 bases). Deletions cut 2 bases from V and 2 bases from J, with 12 bases between. Germline CDR1 SGDLS, CDR2 YYNGEE. The CDR3 covers 15 residues. CDR3 in amino acids: CASSVSLAATDTQYF. The CDR3 nucleotides read TGTGCCAGCAGCGTCTCATTAGCGGCCACAGATACGCAGTATTTT. Using reference TRBV9 and TRBJ2-3 for the parts outside the CDR3, the full variable domain is DSGVTQTPKHLITATGQRVTLRCSPRSGDLSVYWYQQSLDQGLQFLIQYYNGEERAKGNILERFSAQQFPDLHSELNLSSLELGDSALYFCASSVSLAATDTQYFGPGTRLTVL.

This sequence joins TRBV9 and TRBJ2-2; 7 nucleotides align to TRBD1. The length of the CDR3 is 16 residues. V lost 0 bases to trimming and J lost 5 bases; unmatched junction nucleotides: 7. The V gene's germline CDR1 is SGDLS and CDR2 YYNGEE. The CDR3 is CASSVDPGGKTGELFF. Here the CDR3 DNA reads TGTGCCAGCAGCGTAGACCCAGGGGGTAAAACCGGGGAGCTGTTTTTT.

The CDR3 loop is CASSMGGGTDTQYF. CDR3 coding DNA: TGTGCCAGTAGTATGGGCGGCGGCACAGATACGCAGTATTTT. This chain uses TRBV19 with TRBJ2-3; D call uncertain. Germline CDR1 reads LNHDA; CDR2 reads SQIVND (reference sequence). The V and J ends lost 3 bases and 1 base respectively, with 8 bases between them. The CDR3 loop spans 14 amino acids.

The gene calls are TRBV7-6 and TRBJ1-6; D is unclear. CDR1 and CDR2 (germline): SGHVS, FNYEAQ. This CDR3 contains 15 residues. V dropped 1 base and J dropped 8 bases, with 12 bases sitting between them. CDR3 loop: CASSLDPRSDSPLHF. In DNA, the CDR3 is TGTGCCAGCAGCTTAGACCCAAGGTCCGATTCACCCCTCCACTTT. Full variable domain (outside the CDR3, taken from reference TRBV7-6 and TRBJ1-6): GAGVSQSPRYKVTKRGQDVALRCDPISGHVSLYWYRQALGQGPEFLTYFNYEAQQDKSGLPNDRFSAERPEGSISTLTIQRTEQRDSAMYRCASSLDPRSDSPLHFGNGTRLTVT.